Listed below are T cell receptor beta chains from one sample, sequenced in a study of cytomegalovirus exposure and HLA in healthy donors. The data were produced by immunoSEQ multiplex PCR, yet TCRdb's version contains in-frame clones alone and is incomplete. The record lists 75,000 to 85,000 clones, of which the ten most abundant hold approximately 0.58%. The sequencing input was PBMCs. The origin of the receptors is a man over 45 in good health and CMV-seronegative. Both conserved end residues are part of each CDR3.

>TRBJ1-4|TRBV28|14
CASSSGQSNEKLFF
>TRBJ1-2|TRBV7-3|15
CASSLGTGANYGYTF
>TRBJ1-2|TRBV19|16
CASSLTGQGKDYGYTF
>TRBJ2-3|TRBV5-1|15
CASSLAGTGTDTQYF
>TRBJ1-6|TRBV9|17
CASSATRGSSYNSPLHF
>TRBJ2-7|TRBV27|15
CASSLWGQGVHEQYF
>TRBJ1-1|TRBV5-1|14
CASSLDSTNTEAFF
>TRBJ1-1|TRBV7-2|17
CASSLVGTVGTNTEAFF
>TRBJ1-2|TRBV9|14
CASSSTGTPLGYTF
>TRBJ1-2|TRBV7-2|14
CASSLIQARHGYTF
>TRBJ2-2|TRBV2|14
CASSFDRGAGELFF
>TRBJ2-2|TRBV7-2|13
CASSFGVTGELFF
>TRBJ2-1|TRBV11-1|16
CASSLAGTGGYNEQFF
>TRBJ1-2|TRBV9|15
CASSVGQNINYGYTF
>TRBJ1-2|TRBV28|17
CASSLYGGGYQSGGYTF
>TRBJ2-7|TRBV28|16
CASSLTASNRVYEQYF
>TRBJ2-3|TRBV10-1|16
CASSDSTSGGRDTQYF
>TRBJ1-1|TRBV18|15
CASSLGQTVNTEAFF
>TRBJ1-1|TRBV5-1|17
CASSTVPGQGINTEAFF
>TRBJ2-2|TRBV30|14
CAWSRGWNTGELFF
>TRBJ2-2|TRBV7-7|15
CASSLTSVNTGELFF
>TRBJ2-7|TRBV4-3|15
CASSLRDRGGNEQYF
>TRBJ2-7|TRBV4-1|22
CASSQEGSGLAGGNPTSYEQYF
>TRBJ1-6|TRBV6-6|15
CASSYSGQSISPLHF
>TRBJ2-7|TRBV28|13
CASSTAGQVEQYF
>.|TRBV7-9|15
CASRPSSGGFYEQYF
>TRBJ2-3|TRBV9|16
CASSPRSGSRADTQYF
>TRBJ1-1|TRBV7-2|14
CASLLWGGSTEAFF
>TRBJ2-7|TRBV5-1|14
CASSPGDARYEQYF
>TRBJ2-3|TRBV7-2|14
CASSLSGSPDTQYF
>TRBJ2-1|TRBV9|14
CASSVSLAYNEQFF
>TRBJ2-5|TRBV5-1|14
CASSPGTGLETQYF
>TRBJ1-2|TRBV5-4|15
CASNSVGGEAYGYTF
>TRBJ1-5|TRBV6-5|15
CASRTRYGVSEPQHF
>TRBJ2-2|TRBV19|14
CASSFGTLTGELFF
>TRBJ1-1|TRBV6-5|14
CASSYSALNTEAFF
>TRBJ1-2|TRBV5-4|15
CASSLGRTGGHGYTF
>TRBJ2-7|TRBV9|15
CASSPPVGPSYEQYF